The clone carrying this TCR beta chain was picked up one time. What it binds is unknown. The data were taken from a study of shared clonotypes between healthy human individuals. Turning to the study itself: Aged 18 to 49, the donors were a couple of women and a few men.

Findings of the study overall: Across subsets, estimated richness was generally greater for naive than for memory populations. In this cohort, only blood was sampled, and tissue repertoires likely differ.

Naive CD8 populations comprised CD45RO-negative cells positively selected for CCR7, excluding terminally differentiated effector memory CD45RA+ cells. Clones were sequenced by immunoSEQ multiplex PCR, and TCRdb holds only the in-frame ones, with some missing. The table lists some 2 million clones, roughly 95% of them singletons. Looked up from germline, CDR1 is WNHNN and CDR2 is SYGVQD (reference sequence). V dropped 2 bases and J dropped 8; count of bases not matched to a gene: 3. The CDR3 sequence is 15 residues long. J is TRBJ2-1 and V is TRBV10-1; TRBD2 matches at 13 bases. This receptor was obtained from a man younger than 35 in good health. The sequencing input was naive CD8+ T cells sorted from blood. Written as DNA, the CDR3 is TGCGCCAGCAGTGAGGGACTAGCGGGAGTAGATGAGCAGTTCTTC. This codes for CASSEGLAGVDEQFF.